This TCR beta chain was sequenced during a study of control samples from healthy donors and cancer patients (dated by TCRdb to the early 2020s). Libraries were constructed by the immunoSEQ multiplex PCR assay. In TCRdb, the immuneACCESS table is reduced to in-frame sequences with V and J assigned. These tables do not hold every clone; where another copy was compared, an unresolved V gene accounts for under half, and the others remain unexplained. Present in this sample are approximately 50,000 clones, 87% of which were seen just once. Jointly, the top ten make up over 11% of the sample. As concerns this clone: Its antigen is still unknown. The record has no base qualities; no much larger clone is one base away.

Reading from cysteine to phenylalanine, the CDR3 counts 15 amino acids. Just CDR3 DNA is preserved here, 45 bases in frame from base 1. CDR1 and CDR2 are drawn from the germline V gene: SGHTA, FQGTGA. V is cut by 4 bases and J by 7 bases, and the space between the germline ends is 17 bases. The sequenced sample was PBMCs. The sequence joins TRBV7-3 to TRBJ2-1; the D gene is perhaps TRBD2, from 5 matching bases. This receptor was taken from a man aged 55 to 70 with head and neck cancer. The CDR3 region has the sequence CASSWSPSNWNEQFF. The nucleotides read TGTGCCAGCAGCTGGAGTCCTAGCAATTGGAATGAGCAGTTCTTC.